This is a list of T cell receptor beta chains from one sample in a study of OX40 agonist ivuxolimab in advanced cancers. The data were produced by immunoSEQ multiplex PCR, yet TCRdb's version contains in-frame clones alone and is incomplete. Altogether around 51,000 clones are present, around nine tenths being singletons, with the ten largest covering about 9.4%. The source material was CD4+ or CD8+ T cells sorted from blood, sampled in a trial of the OX40 agonist ivuxolimab. Receptors originate from an adult with an advanced solid tumor such as melanoma, head and neck, liver or kidney cancer. Both conserved end residues are part of each CDR3. Each record gives: D gene, clone size, V gene, J gene, CDR3 protein, CDR3 DNA. A D gene is named only where the DNA matches it firmly. The size entry is marked missing in some rows and otherwise reads once, few, many or a size class.

TRBD1	.	TRBV6-6	TRBJ1-2	CASSYLTRTGRDGYTF	TGTGCCAGCAGTTACCTAACCCGGACAGGGAGGGATGGCTACACCTTC
.	.	TRBV6-5	TRBJ1-1	CASTWGTEAFF	TGTGCCAGCACATGGGGGACTGAAGCTTTCTTT
.	.	TRBV6-1	TRBJ1-1	CASSEAIEGSYTEAFF	TGTGCCAGCAGTGAAGCTATTGAAGGGAGTTACACTGAAGCTTTCTTT
.	.	TRBV4-3	TRBJ2-1	CASSQDRVGYRQFF	TGCGCCAGCAGCCAAGATAGGGTGGGGTACCGGCAGTTCTTC
.	.	TRBV13	TRBJ2-7	CASSVTSNEQYF	TGTGCCAGCAGCGTCACCTCGAACGAGCAGTACTTC
TRBD2	.	TRBV4-3	TRBJ2-3	CASSQDSGGGTDTQYF	TGCGCCAGCAGCCAAGATTCCGGGGGGGGCACAGATACGCAGTATTTT
.	few	TRBV19	TRBJ2-5	CASTPGTADAQYF	TGTGCCAGTACCCCCGGGACTGCTGACGCCCAGTACTTC
.	.	TRBV7-9	TRBJ2-7	CASSLDPREQYF	TGTGCCAGCAGCTTAGATCCTCGCGAGCAGTACTTC
.	.	TRBV4-1	TRBJ2-7	CASSQDRGAAREQYF	TGCGCCAGCAGCCAAGATAGAGGGGCGGCGCGGGAGCAGTACTTC
.	once	TRBV28	TRBJ2-7	CASSFFWRVKQEQYF	TGTGCCAGCAGTTTTTTTTGGAGGGTAAAGCAAGAGCAGTACTTC
.	.	TRBV13	TRBJ2-2	CASSFISDRRAGELFF	TGTGCCAGCAGCTTTATTTCGGACAGGAGGGCCGGGGAGCTGTTTTTT
.	many	TRBV7-9	TRBJ1-1	CASSLAALGAFF	TGTGCCAGCAGCTTAGCGGCACTCGGAGCTTTCTTT
.	.	TRBV25-1	TRBJ2-1	CASSEYRLDNEQFF	TGTGCCAGCAGTGAATACCGGTTAGACAATGAGCAGTTCTTC
.	.	TRBV5-4	TRBJ1-2	CASSLADLTHYGYTF	TGTGCCAGCAGCTTGGCCGATTTGACCCACTATGGCTACACCTTC
.	.	TRBV7-9	TRBJ2-7	CASSWGSYEQYF	TGTGCCAGCAGCTGGGGGTCCTACGAGCAGTACTTC
.	.	TRBV7-9	TRBJ1-1	CASSLGGYGTFF	TGTGCCAGCAGCTTGGGCGGGTATGGAACTTTCTTT
TRBD1	.	TRBV27	TRBJ2-7	CASSPGGPWTGMWEQYF	TGTGCCAGCAGTCCCGGGGGACCCTGGACAGGGATGTGGGAGCAGTACTTC
TRBD2	.	TRBV4-3	TRBJ2-3	CASSFGLAGGLTDTQYF	TGCGCCAGCAGCTTCGGACTAGCGGGAGGGTTAACAGATACGCAGTATTTT
TRBD1	few	TRBV13	TRBJ2-3	CASSPIASPGQGSDTQYF	TGTGCCAGCAGCCCAATCGCCTCGCCGGGACAGGGTTCAGATACGCAGTATTTT
TRBD1	.	TRBV7-2	TRBJ2-1	CASSPGQGDEQFF	TGTGCCAGCAGCCCCGGACAGGGGGACGAGCAGTTCTTC
.	once	TRBV27	TRBJ2-7	CASSLTRGYEQYF	TGTGCCAGCAGCCTCACCCGGGGCTACGAGCAGTACTTC
.	.	TRBV9	TRBJ2-1	CASELGVGNEQFF	TGTGCCAGCGAGCTGGGTGTAGGCAATGAGCAGTTCTTC
.	few	TRBV9	TRBJ2-7	CASSALYEQYF	TGTGCCAGCAGCGCTCTTTACGAGCAGTACTTC
.	.	TRBV9	TRBJ2-7	CASSLSGLSYEQYF	TGTGCCAGCAGCCTAAGCGGCTTGAGCTACGAGCAGTACTTC
TRBD2	.	TRBV11-2	TRBJ2-1	CASSGGLAGGEFF	TGTGCCAGCAGCGGGGGACTAGCGGGAGGTGAGTTCTTC
TRBD1	.	TRBV19	TRBJ1-5	CASSLDRARSENQPQHF	TGTGCCAGTAGTCTCGACAGGGCAAGATCCGAGAATCAGCCCCAGCATTTT
.	.	TRBV9	TRBJ2-3	CASSVEGGRLIGTSTDTQYF	TGTGCCAGCAGCGTAGAAGGGGGCCGGCTTATAGGGACTAGCACAGATACGCAGTATTTT
.	.	TRBV11-3	TRBJ2-5	CASSLGEAHRDTQYF	TGTGCCAGCAGCTTAGGCGAGGCGCATAGAGATACCCAGTACTTC
.	.	TRBV27	TRBJ2-7	CASSPQGDEQYF	TGTGCCAGCAGCCCCCAAGGGGACGAGCAGTACTTC
.	.	TRBV7-2	TRBJ2-3	CASSPSPDSETSTDTQYF	TGTGCCAGCAGCCCCAGTCCGGACAGTGAAACTAGCACAGATACGCAGTATTTT
.	.	TRBV28	TRBJ2-2	CASITASGRDTGELFF	TGTGCCAGCATCACCGCCTCGGGCAGGGACACCGGGGAGCTGTTTTTT
.	medium-sized	TRBV10-3	TRBJ2-7	CAIGEHLSSYEQYF	TGTGCCATCGGGGAACACTTGAGCTCCTACGAGCAGTACTTC
.	.	TRBV5-1	TRBJ2-3	CASSLDVTEEGALGQYF	TGCGCCAGCAGCTTGGATGTCACGGAGGAGGGGGCGCTGGGGCAGTATTTT